This T cell receptor beta chain was found in a study of blood T cell repertoires in COVID-19. The wider study: PBMCs, B-cell-depleted T cells, or T cells were the source of the cDNA or gDNA that made up the material.

Germline lookup yields CDR1 SGHRS and CDR2 YFSETQ. V shed 0 bases and J 3 bases; nucleotides not matched to a gene: 5. The CDR3 sequence is 17 residues long. Each exposed participant met a COVID-19 case in the 2 weeks preceding study entry. TCRdb's copy holds only in-frame clones and misses some; the assay was immunoSEQ multiplex PCR. The sample shows over 200,000 clones, 80% to 90% of them seen only once. This clonotype originated in a woman aged 25 to 39 who had been exposed to COVID-19. The sample was PBMCs or T cells enriched from blood (not recorded which). The chain uses TRBV5-1 and TRBJ2-1; 11 positions agree with TRBD2. DNA for the CDR3: TGCGCCAGCAGCTTGGCCGTTAGCGGGAGGGGCTACAATGAGCAGTTCTTC. Translation: CASSLAVSGRGYNEQFF. Complete variable domain (other parts from reference TRBV5-1 and TRBJ2-1): KAGVTQTPRYLIKTRGQQVTLSCSPISGHRSVSWYQQTPGQGLQFLFEYFSETQRNKGNFPGRFSGRQFSNSRSEMNVSTLELGDSALYLCASSLAVSGRGYNEQFFGPGTRLTVL.